The 21 T cell receptor beta chains given below trace back to one sample, sequenced in a study of graft-versus-host responses after intestinal transplantation. Clones were read by immunoSEQ multiplex PCR, and TCRdb kept only the in-frame ones, dropping some. The data show tens of thousands of clones, with approximately 94% seen just once and 2% to 2.5% held by the top ten. Antigens of these TCRs are unknown. The source was unstimulated CD8+ T cells sorted from spleen or lymph node cells, collected before intestinal transplant. These receptors all come from a human donor who received an intestinal transplant.

V and J are TRBV10-3 and TRBJ2-1; TRBD2 agrees at 11 bases. The length of the CDR3 is 16 residues. V gave up 2 bases and J gave up 5 bases; unmatched junction bases: 5. Germline loops: CDR1 ENHRY, CDR2 SYGVKD. Here the CDR3 reads CAISEIIAGGDNEQFF. CDR3 bases: TGTGCCATCAGTGAGATAATAGCGGGGGGGGACAATGAGCAGTTCTTC.

V and J are TRBV2 and TRBJ1-1; a weak D match, TRBD1 (5 bases). This CDR3 has 14 residues. Germline-derived CDR1 and CDR2 are SNHLY and FYNNEI. V gave up 6 bases and J gave up 0 bases, with 11 bases separating them. CDR3 sequence reads: CASSHGHLNTEAFF. CDR3 DNA sequence: TGTGCCAGCAGCCACGGACACTTGAACACTGAAGCTTTCTTT.

CDR3 sequence reads: CASSVALEGTEAFF. As DNA, the CDR3 is TGTGCCAGCAGCGTAGCTTTGGAGGGAACTGAAGCTTTCTTT. The V call is TRBV9, the J call TRBJ1-1; D gene uncertain. This CDR3 contains 14 residues. Trimming took 0 bases from V and 5 from J, leaving 11 bases between them. Germline CDR1 SGDLS, CDR2 YYNGEE.

The V gene is TRBV29-1, the J gene TRBJ2-7; TRBD1 matches at 10 bases. The V gene end was trimmed by 6 bases and the J gene end by 3 bases; junction bases not matched to a gene: 11. CDR3 size: 15 residues. Germline V gene sequence: CDR1 SQVTM, CDR2 ANQGSEA. CDR3 protein: CSVDRGAGTDYEQYF. CDR3 DNA: TGCAGCGTGGACAGGGGGGCCGGGACAGACTACGAGCAGTACTTC.

The chain couples TRBV11-2 to TRBJ1-2; TRBD1 might be the D (5 bases). Germline values: CDR1 SGHAT, CDR2 FQNNGV. Trimming stripped 5 bases from V and 4 bases from J, with 8 bases between. CDR3 length: 12 amino acids. The CDR3 bases are TGTGCCAGCAGCCTGACAGTCTATGGCTACACCTTC. Translated: CASSLTVYGYTF.

This chain connects TRBV9 to TRBJ2-1; TRBD2 matches at 10 bases. CDR1 is SGDLS and CDR2 is YYNGEE in the germline V gene. The junction had 4 bases not matched to a gene; V was cut back by 3 bases and J by 4 bases. This CDR3 contains 15 residues. In DNA, the CDR3 is TGTGCCAGCAGCGCGACTAGCGGGTCATACAATGAGCAGTTCTTC. Encoded protein: CASSATSGSYNEQFF.

This clone was seen once. The chain joins TRBV5-6 to TRBJ1-1; TRBD1 matches 10 bases. The V segment lost 2 bases and the J segment 10 bases; nucleotides outside the gene matches: 17. CDR1 SGHDT and CDR2 YYEEEE come from the germline V gene. This CDR3 is 17 amino acids long. This CDR3 is CASSFGTGQGSWVGAFF. The DNA of the CDR3 is TGTGCCAGCAGCTTTGGTACGGGACAGGGGAGTTGGGTCGGAGCTTTCTTT.

The chain has TRBV5-1 and TRBJ2-5, with D possibly TRBD2 on 5 matching bases. V lost 3 bases to trimming and J lost 5 bases, with 17 bases between them. The V gene's germline CDR1 is SGHRS and CDR2 YFSETQ. The CDR3 is made up of 15 amino acids. The CDR3 reads CASSSAPGLGETQYF. CDR3 nucleotide sequence: TGCGCCAGCAGCTCTGCCCCGGGGTTGGGGGAGACCCAGTACTTC. Filled out from reference TRBV5-1 and TRBJ2-5, the complete variable domain reads KAGVTQTPRYLIKTRGQQVTLSCSPISGHRSVSWYQQTPGQGLQFLFEYFSETQRNKGNFPGRFSGRQFSNSRSEMNVSTLELGDSALYLCASSSAPGLGETQYFGPGTRLLVL.

DNA for the CDR3: TGCGCCAGCAGCCAAGAAAAGGACAGGGTCTACAATGAGCAGTTCTTC. It is translated as CASSQEKDRVYNEQFF. V usage is TRBV4-3 and J usage is TRBJ2-1; 8 bases line up with TRBD1. Trimming removed 0 bases from V and 3 bases from J; junction bases left unmatched: 4. The CDR3 is 16 residues long. The germline gives CDR1 LGHNA, CDR2 YSLEER.

The chain joins TRBV7-9 to TRBJ2-7, with 9 bases identical to TRBD1. The DNA end favors TRBJ2-5, so the J call may be wrong. From germline, CDR1 is SEHNR and CDR2 FQNEAQ (reference sequence). The CDR3 totals 14 residues. CDR3 region: CASTRTGEMETQYF. CDR3 nucleotide sequence: TGTGCCAGCACCCGGACAGGGGAGATGGAGACCCAGTACTTC.

V gene TRBV20-1 combines with J gene TRBJ1-1; tentatively, D is TRBD1 (5 bases). This CDR3 spans 11 amino acids. Germline CDR1 DFQATT, CDR2 SNEGSKA (reference sequence). V was pared by 5 bases and J by 6 bases, with 10 bases between. The CDR3 coding sequence is TGCAGTGCTCCCCTAGGGGCTGAAGCTTTCTTT. Its translation is CSAPLGAEAFF.

This chain uses TRBV9 with TRBJ2-7; 11 bases line up with TRBD1. V was pared by 0 bases and J by 6 bases, with 2 bases of the junction left unmatched. The CDR3 is 14 residues long. The V gene's germline CDR1 is SGDLS and CDR2 YYNGEE. The CDR3 loop reads CASSVGDRGFEQYF. The CDR3 region has the DNA TGTGCCAGCAGCGTAGGGGACAGGGGGTTCGAGCAGTACTTC.

The J gene is TRBJ2-7, the V gene TRBV9; the D is unclear. The CDR3 is made up of 13 amino acids. Per the germline V gene, CDR1 is SGDLS and CDR2 is YYNGEE. Trimming pared 0 bases from V and 3 bases from J, leaving 7 bases between. The CDR3 nucleotides read TGTGCCAGCAGCGTAGCTAACGGCTACGAGCAGTACTTC. Protein product: CASSVANGYEQYF.

Here the CDR3 reads CASSIDEGARQPQHF. The CDR3 DNA reads TGTGCCAGTAGTATAGATGAGGGGGCGCGTCAGCCCCAGCATTTT. J is TRBJ1-5 and V is TRBV19; 7 bases align to TRBD1. The trim removed 0 bases at V and 6 bases at J, leaving 5 bases unmatched. The CDR3 has 15 residues. Germline V gene sequence: CDR1 LNHDA, CDR2 SQIVND (reference sequence).

The genes are TRBV27 and TRBJ2-1, with TRBD2 identical over 11 bases. The CDR3 runs to 18 residues. Germline values: CDR1 MNHEY, CDR2 SMNVEV (reference sequence). V gave up 10 bases and J gave up 0 bases; unmatched junction bases: 14. The chain's CDR3 is CATSTGLAAPSSYNEQFF. CDR3 bases: TGTGCCACCTCGACGGGACTAGCGGCCCCTAGCTCCTACAATGAGCAGTTCTTC.

The rearrangement joins TRBV4-1 to TRBJ1-2, with 10 positions matching TRBD1. Trimming took 4 bases from V and 3 from J; bases not matched to a gene: 5. Germline V lookup: CDR1 MGHRA, CDR2 YSYEKL. CDR3 length: 15 residues. DNA of the CDR3: TGCGCCAGCAGCCTGACAGGGGGCCGAGACTATGGCTACACCTTC. It specifies CASSLTGGRDYGYTF.

The chain is built from TRBV7-2 and TRBJ1-3; D may be TRBD1 (6 bases). Germline values: CDR1 SGHTA, CDR2 FQGNSA. The CDR3 runs 15 residues. Between the trimmed V and J ends, which lost 0 bases and 7 bases, there was a span of 13 bases. For the CDR3, the DNA is TGTGCCAGCAGCTTAGCGGGGGGAGGGGGTAACACCATATATTTT. Its translation is CASSLAGGGGNTIYF.

The J gene is TRBJ1-3, the V gene TRBV7-9; TRBD1 agrees at 8 bases. This CDR3 contains 15 residues. In germline, CDR1 is SEHNR, CDR2 FQNEAQ (reference sequence). The trim removed 5 bases at V and 1 base at J, leaving 4 bases unmatched. This CDR3 is CASSPRTGSGNTIYF. CDR3 in DNA: TGTGCCAGCAGCCCCAGGACAGGGTCTGGAAACACCATATATTTT.

This chain links TRBV10-3 with TRBJ1-2, with D maybe TRBD1 (6 bases). CDR3 size: 13 residues. The germline V and J ends were trimmed by 11 bases and 6 bases, with 19 bases remaining between them. Germline V gene lookup returns CDR1 ENHRY and CDR2 SYGVKD. CDR3 DNA sequence: TGTGCCTCATTCTCCGGGACACTCAATGGCTACACCTTC. Protein: CASFSGTLNGYTF.

The chain has TRBV10-3 and TRBJ2-7, with D tentatively TRBD2 (5 bases). V lost 4 bases and J 5 bases, leaving 21 bases between the germline ends. The CDR3 contains 16 residues. CDR1 and CDR2 from the germline V gene are ENHRY and SYGVKD. The CDR3 reads CAISGDGVPLLNEQYF. In DNA, the CDR3 is TGTGCCATCAGTGGAGACGGGGTCCCGCTTCTGAACGAGCAGTACTTC.

V usage is TRBV10-3 and J usage is TRBJ1-1; D ambiguous. This CDR3 comprises 15 residues. V lost 1 base and J 4 bases, leaving 13 bases between the germline ends. In germline, CDR1 is ENHRY, CDR2 SYGVKD. The CDR3 sequence: CAISEFSTGITEAFF. As DNA, the CDR3 is TGTGCCATCAGTGAGTTTTCAACGGGGATCACTGAAGCTTTCTTT.